This T cell receptor (beta chain) was identified during a study of T cells in Graves' hyperthyroidism and ophthalmopathy. The CDR3 sequence is 14 residues long. Trimming took 5 bases from V and 4 from J, leaving 14 bases between them. Germline loops: CDR1 MNHNS, CDR2 SASEGT. Study-wide findings and caveats: Model output signaled ophthalmopathy a median 6.5 months ahead of onset.

Amplification yielded TCR beta CDR3 regions, with RNA transcripts as the source. The TCR CDR3 was amplified in a first-round RT-PCR using the HTBI primer set. TCRdb analysed the multiplex PCR reads with MiXCR anew, one entry per CDR3 protein. The table records 530,000 or so distinct CDR3 sequences, roughly 25% of them present only once. The table lists this clonotype with many counts. Its antigen is unknown. Sequencing used blood. The source of this sequence is a woman aged 25 to 39 with Graves' ophthalmopathy. The chain uses TRBV6-1 and TRBJ1-2; possible D gene TRBD1, 6 bases. CDR3 sequence reads: CASSKDQGLYGYTF. In nucleotides, the CDR3 is TGTGCCAGCAGTAAGGATCAGGGGCTCTATGGCTACACCTTC.